The 28 T cell receptor beta chains reported below all come from one sample, sequenced in a study of beta chain features in type 1 diabetes. General study results and limits: Across all four CD4+ subsets, people with type 1 diabetes showed modestly shorter TCRB CDR3s.

These receptors' targets are unknown. Since all of the isolated RNA was reverse transcribed, expressed TCRB transcripts were what got sequenced. This table comes from immunoSEQ multiplex PCR, and its TCRdb copy is limited to in-frame clones, with some not included. The sample holds around 100,000 clones, about 26% seen once. Sequenced input: central memory CD4+ T cells from blood. Receptors originate from a young woman with type 1 diabetes.

This clone was picked up a small number of times. The rearrangement uses TRBV7-3 and TRBJ2-1; D is unresolved. The CDR3 runs 13 residues. The germline V gene encodes CDR1 SGHTA and CDR2 FQGTGA. The V gene lost 4 bases and the J gene lost 7 bases, with 11 bases spanning the gap. The CDR3 nucleotides read TGTGCCAGCAGCTCAATTGGGCCAAATGAGCAGTTCTTC. Amino acids: CASSSIGPNEQFF.

The chain links TRBV5-6 to TRBJ1-2; 7 bases fit TRBD1. Germline V gene sequence: CDR1 SGHDT, CDR2 YYEEEE. CDR3 length equals 12 residues. V lost 4 bases and J lost 14; bases outside the gene matches: 11. This CDR3 reads CASSQGQPLRTF. The CDR3 coding sequence is TGTGCCAGCAGCCAGGGACAGCCCCTACGGACCTTC.

A few counts support this clone. The chain recombines TRBV7-2 with TRBJ1-1; 7 bases match TRBD1. The CDR3 length is 17 residues. In germline, CDR1 is SGHTA, CDR2 FQGNSA. V gave up 3 bases and J gave up 5 bases; unmatched junction bases: 15. CDR3 DNA sequence: TGTGCCAGCAGCTTCCGTGGAGGTCAAGGGGGCCGGACTGAAGCTTTCTTT. Protein product: CASSFRGGQGGRTEAFF.

The chain couples TRBV6-1 to TRBJ2-7; 7 bases are shared with TRBD1. Trimming cost V 7 bases and J 4 bases; bases outside gene matches: 7. This CDR3 is 13 amino acids long. Per the germline V gene, CDR1 is MNHNS and CDR2 is SASEGT. In DNA, the CDR3 is TGTGCCAGCAACCGACAGGGTGGGTACGAGCAGTACTTC. Translated: CASNRQGGYEQYF.

The gene calls are TRBV29-1 and TRBJ2-1; D is perhaps TRBD2 (5 bases). CDR3 length equals 12 residues. In germline, CDR1 is SQVTM, CDR2 ANQGSEA. The germline V and J ends were trimmed by 5 bases and 5 bases, with 10 bases remaining between them. CDR3: CSVIPLDNEQFF. The CDR3 bases are TGCAGCGTTATCCCACTAGACAATGAGCAGTTCTTC.

This chain links TRBV18 with TRBJ2-2; possible D gene TRBD1, 5 bases. The CDR3 consists of 13 residues. Germline CDR1 KGHSH, CDR2 LQKENI. The V end was cut by 5 bases, the J end by 4 bases, with 8 bases between. DNA of the CDR3: TGTGCCAGCTCAACAGACAGCACCGGGGAGCTGTTTTTT. This encodes CASSTDSTGELFF.

This clone has more than one count but fewer than ten. The chain employs TRBV2 and TRBJ2-5; 7 bases line up with TRBD1. This CDR3 has 12 amino acids. Germline CDR1 is SNHLY and CDR2 is FYNNEI. J was trimmed by 5 bases and V by 9 bases; bases with no gene match: 6. CDR3 sequence reads: CASHRGSETQYF. In DNA form, the CDR3 reads TGTGCCAGTCACAGGGGATCGGAGACCCAGTACTTC.

The chain couples TRBV4-3 to TRBJ1-6, with a tentative D call TRBD1 (5 bases). The length of the CDR3 is 14 residues. Germline V gene sequence: CDR1 LGHNA, CDR2 YSLEER. Trimming cost V 0 bases and J 10 bases, with 10 bases left between them. The CDR3 DNA is TGCGCCAGCAGCCAAGATGGGGGGGGGTCACCCCTCCACTTT. It is translated as CASSQDGGGSPLHF.

The V call is TRBV2, the J call TRBJ1-4, with D perhaps TRBD1 (6 bases). CDR3 size: 15 residues. V lost 6 bases and J 2 bases, leaving 13 bases between the germline ends. CDR1 and CDR2 from the germline V gene are SNHLY and FYNNEI. The CDR3 spells CASRGGWATNEKLFF. CDR3 sequence (DNA): TGTGCCAGCAGAGGGGGATGGGCGACTAATGAAAAACTGTTTTTT.

This rearrangement joins TRBV28 to TRBJ2-7, with 14 bases matching TRBD2. The germline gives CDR1 MDHEN, CDR2 SYDVKM. The length of the CDR3 is 15 residues. V lost 1 base and J lost 5; bases outside the gene matches: 1. This CDR3 reads CASSLSGLAGDEQYF. For the CDR3, the DNA is TGTGCCAGCAGTTTATCGGGACTAGCGGGAGACGAGCAGTACTTC.

This clone was counted between two and nine times. V usage is TRBV2 and J usage is TRBJ2-5, with 11 bases that match TRBD1. After removal of 4 bases from V and 4 bases from J, the junction contained 5 bases not matched to a gene. CDR1 is SNHLY and CDR2 is FYNNEI in the germline V gene. This CDR3 comprises 15 residues. This CDR3 reads CASSGGTGGGETQYF. The CDR3 DNA is TGTGCCAGCAGTGGGGGGACAGGGGGAGGAGAGACCCAGTACTTC.

The rearrangement joins TRBV6-1 to TRBJ1-3; D gene ambiguous. V dropped 8 bases and J dropped 0 bases, with 11 bases sitting between them. Germline loops: CDR1 MNHNS, CDR2 SASEGT. This CDR3 has 14 residues. CDR3 nucleotides: TGTGCCAGCGGAAGACTCAACTCTGGAAACACCATATATTTT. Its protein product is CASGRLNSGNTIYF.

This clone turned up a few times. The V and J genes are TRBV7-2 and TRBJ2-3, with 7 bases fitting TRBD2. The J segment lost 4 bases and the V segment lost 4 bases, leaving 5 bases of the junction unmatched. Germline-derived CDR1 and CDR2 are SGHTA and FQGNSA. There are 14 residues in the CDR3. DNA for the CDR3: TGTGCCAGCAGCTACGGGAGGCTCTCAGATACGCAGTATTTT. Its protein product is CASSYGRLSDTQYF.

The V gene is TRBV15, the J gene TRBJ1-5; no reliable D call. The CDR3 consists of 13 residues. Trimming removed 5 bases at V and 3 bases at J, with 8 bases between. CDR1 and CDR2 from the germline V gene are LNHNV and YYDKDF (reference sequence). The CDR3: CATSVDPNQPQHF. CDR3 coding DNA: TGTGCCACCAGCGTAGATCCCAATCAGCCCCAGCATTTT.

In its sample, this clone was seen many times. This chain joins TRBV28 and TRBJ2-7, with 7 bases fitting TRBD2. The CDR3 loop spans 12 amino acids. V gave up 8 bases and J gave up 3 bases; unmatched junction bases: 4. The germline V gene encodes CDR1 MDHEN and CDR2 SYDVKM. This CDR3 reads CASGGRLYEQYF. As DNA, the CDR3 is TGTGCCAGCGGCGGGAGACTCTACGAGCAGTACTTC.

This clone was found once. CDR3 sequence (DNA): TGTGCCAGCGGATCTAGCGGGACGGAGACCCAGTACTTC. Its protein product is CASGSSGTETQYF. The J gene is TRBJ2-5, the V gene TRBV28, with 9 nucleotides matching TRBD2. Looked up from germline, CDR1 is MDHEN and CDR2 is SYDVKM. There are 13 residues in the CDR3. V shed 8 bases, J shed 5 bases, and the junction held 6 bases outside the gene matches.

The rearrangement links TRBV18 to TRBJ1-2, with TRBD1 matching 8 bases. CDR1 is KGHSH, CDR2 LQKENI, per germline. The CDR3 is made up of 16 amino acids. V was clipped by 3 bases and J by 7 bases; unmatched bases: 13. The CDR3 here is CASSPAAGGGIGGYTF. CDR3 sequence (DNA): TGTGCCAGCTCACCGGCCGCAGGGGGCGGAATAGGTGGCTACACCTTC.

This clone has at least ten counts. The chain uses TRBV4-3 and TRBJ2-2; no reliable D call. Germline-derived CDR1 and CDR2 are LGHNA and YSLEER. The V end was cut by 0 bases, the J end by 3 bases, with 5 bases between. CDR3 length equals 14 residues. The chain's CDR3 is CASSQEGDTGELFF. CDR3 sequence (DNA): TGCGCCAGCAGCCAAGAAGGAGACACCGGGGAGCTGTTTTTT.

This clone was seen a few times. The chain recombines TRBV7-3 with TRBJ2-7, with TRBD1 as a possible D gene (5 bases). Germline assignment: CDR1 SGHTA and CDR2 FQGTGA. The V end was cut by 5 bases, the J end by 4 bases, with 15 bases between. This CDR3 has 14 amino acids. This CDR3 is CASSQGAGRYEQYF. The CDR3 bases are TGTGCCAGCAGCCAAGGCGCAGGGCGGTACGAGCAGTACTTC.

The chain links TRBV19 to TRBJ2-7; 9 nucleotides line up with TRBD2. Germline lookup yields CDR1 LNHDA and CDR2 SQIVND (reference sequence). V shed 6 bases, J shed 2 bases, and the junction held 8 bases outside the gene matches. The CDR3 totals 15 residues. The CDR3 sequence is CASSLQAGGTYEQYV. The CDR3 DNA sequence: TGTGCCAGTAGCCTTCAAGCGGGAGGAACCTACGAGCAGTACGTC.

V is TRBV20-1 and J is TRBJ1-6; D possibly corresponds to TRBD1 (5 bases). V lost 2 bases and J 15 bases, leaving 11 bases between the germline ends. The CDR3 has 11 amino acids. Germline CDR1 DFQATT, CDR2 SNEGSKA (reference sequence). DNA for the CDR3: TGCAGTGCTAGACAGGGTCAGCTCCTCCACTTT. Protein sequence: CSARQGQLLHF.

Only a few counts were recorded for this clone. The chain combines TRBV5-1 with TRBJ2-5; D is ambiguous. This CDR3 is 13 amino acids long. From germline, CDR1 is SGHRS and CDR2 YFSETQ. Trimming cost V 7 bases and J 5 bases, with 15 bases left between them. CDR3 nucleotide sequence: TGCGCCAGCGCCCCAAAGCCGGTTGAGACCCAGTACTTC. This codes for CASAPKPVETQYF.

A few counts support this clone. The chain combines TRBV11-3 with TRBJ2-1; 9 bases fit TRBD2. Germline lookup yields CDR1 SGHNT and CDR2 YENEEA. V lost 2 bases, J lost 9 bases, and 11 bases stayed unmatched. The CDR3 is made up of 16 amino acids. In nucleotides, the CDR3 is TGTGCCAGCAGCTTATACGGCGGGAGGGCCGCCGGTGAGCAGTTCTTC. Its translation is CASSLYGGRAAGEQFF.

This clone was picked up a small number of times. The gene calls are TRBV5-1 and TRBJ2-5; 7 bases line up with TRBD2. This CDR3 spans 14 amino acids. Germline loops: CDR1 SGHRS, CDR2 YFSETQ. Trimming at V came to 2 bases and at J to 3 bases, leaving 4 bases not matched to a gene. Written as DNA, the CDR3 is TGCGCCAGCAGCTTCGCGGGAGAAAAAGAGACCCAGTACTTC. Translation: CASSFAGEKETQYF. Based on the CDR3 plus reference TRBV5-1 and TRBJ2-5, the full variable domain is KAGVTQTPRYLIKTRGQQVTLSCSPISGHRSVSWYQQTPGQGLQFLFEYFSETQRNKGNFPGRFSGRQFSNSRSEMNVSTLELGDSALYLCASSFAGEKETQYFGPGTRLLVL.

The chain is built from TRBV19 and TRBJ2-1; D is possibly TRBD1 (6 bases). V was cut by 5 bases and J by 8 bases, with 13 bases left in between. From germline, CDR1 is LNHDA and CDR2 SQIVND (reference sequence). The CDR3 is made up of 13 amino acids. As DNA, the CDR3 is TGTGCCAGTAGTTGGCAGGGGCGGGATGAGCAGTTCTTC. This codes for CASSWQGRDEQFF.

The chain links TRBV28 to TRBJ2-7; TRBD2 matches at 10 bases. Trimming at V came to 1 base and at J to 1 base, leaving 4 bases not matched to a gene. The CDR3 sequence is 16 residues long. CDR1 is MDHEN and CDR2 is SYDVKM in the germline V gene. CDR3 protein: CASSLSASGRSYEQYF. The CDR3 DNA sequence: TGTGCCAGCAGTTTATCGGCTAGCGGGAGATCCTACGAGCAGTACTTC.

J is TRBJ1-2 and V is TRBV2; D perhaps matches TRBD1 (6 bases). Germline CDR1 and CDR2: SNHLY and FYNNEI. The length of the CDR3 is 15 residues. The V gene lost 4 bases and the J gene lost 3 bases, with 15 bases spanning the gap. The chain's CDR3 is CASSGDGGAYYGYTF. The DNA for the CDR3 is TGTGCCAGCAGTGGGGATGGGGGCGCGTACTATGGCTACACCTTC.

The chain couples TRBV6-5 to TRBJ1-1; 9 bases map to TRBD1. The CDR3 totals 13 residues. In germline, CDR1 is MNHEY, CDR2 SVGAGI. Trimming cost V 8 bases and J 5 bases; bases outside gene matches: 6. CDR3 protein: CASSGQGYTEAFF. DNA of the CDR3: TGTGCCAGCTCGGGACAGGGATATACTGAAGCTTTCTTT.